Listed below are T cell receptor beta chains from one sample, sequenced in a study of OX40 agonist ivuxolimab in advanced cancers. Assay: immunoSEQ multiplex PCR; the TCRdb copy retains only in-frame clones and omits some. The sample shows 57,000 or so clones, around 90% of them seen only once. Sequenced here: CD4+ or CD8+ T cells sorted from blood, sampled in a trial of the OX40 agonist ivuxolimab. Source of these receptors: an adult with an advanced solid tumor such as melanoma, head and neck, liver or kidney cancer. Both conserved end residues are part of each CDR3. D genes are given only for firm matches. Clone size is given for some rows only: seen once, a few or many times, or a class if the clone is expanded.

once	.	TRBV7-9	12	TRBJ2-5	CASTARLETQYF	TGTGCCAGCACCGCACGCCTGGAGACCCAGTACTTC
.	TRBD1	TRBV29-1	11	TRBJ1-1	CSAIGTGEAFF	TGCAGCGCTATCGGGACAGGTGAAGCTTTCTTT
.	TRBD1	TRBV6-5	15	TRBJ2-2	CASSQTGESTGELFF	TGTGCCAGCAGTCAAACAGGGGAGAGCACCGGGGAGCTGTTTTTT
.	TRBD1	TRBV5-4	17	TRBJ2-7	CASSPGARQGGTAEQYF	TGTGCCAGCAGCCCTGGGGCCAGACAGGGGGGAACGGCCGAGCAGTACTTC
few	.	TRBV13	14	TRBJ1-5	CASSLGKGNQPQHF	TGTGCCAGCAGCTTAGGTAAGGGAAATCAGCCCCAGCATTTT
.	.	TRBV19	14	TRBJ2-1	CASSISGINNEQFF	TGTGCCAGTAGTATATCGGGGATCAACAATGAGCAGTTCTTC
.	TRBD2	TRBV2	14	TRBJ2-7	CASISSGGPYEQYF	TGTGCCAGCATATCTAGCGGAGGACCCTACGAGCAGTACTTC
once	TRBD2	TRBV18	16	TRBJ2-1	CASSPYVGGAGNEQFF	TGTGCCAGCTCACCATACGTCGGGGGGGCCGGCAATGAGCAGTTCTTC
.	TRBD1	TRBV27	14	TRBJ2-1	CASSYGQAVNEQFF	TGTGCCAGCAGCTATGGACAGGCAGTCAATGAGCAGTTCTTC
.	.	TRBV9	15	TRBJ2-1	CASSVDPGAYNEQFF	TGTGCCAGCAGCGTAGATCCAGGGGCCTACAATGAGCAGTTCTTC
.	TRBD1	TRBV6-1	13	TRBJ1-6	CASNRDSNSPLHF	TGTGCCAGCAATCGGGACAGTAATTCACCCCTCCACTTT
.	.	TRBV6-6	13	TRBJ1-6	CASSSPVESPLHF	TGTGCCAGCAGTTCACCGGTGGAGTCACCCCTCCACTTT
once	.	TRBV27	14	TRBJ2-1	CASKSFSSYNEQFF	TGTGCCAGCAAAAGTTTTAGCTCCTACAATGAGCAGTTCTTC
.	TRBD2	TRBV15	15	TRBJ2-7	CATSRGLAGAYEQYF	TGTGCCACCAGCAGGGGACTAGCGGGGGCATACGAGCAGTACTTC
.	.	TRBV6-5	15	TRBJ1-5	CASSSSTGGQEPQHF	TGTGCCAGCAGTTCCTCAACCGGGGGGCAAGAGCCCCAGCATTTT
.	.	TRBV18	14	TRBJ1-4	CASSPRGTQEKLFF	TGTGCCAGCTCACCTCGGGGCACACAGGAGAAACTGTTTTTT
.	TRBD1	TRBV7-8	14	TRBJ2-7	CASSSPGQGDEQYF	TGTGCCAGCAGCTCCCCGGGACAGGGCGACGAGCAGTACTTC
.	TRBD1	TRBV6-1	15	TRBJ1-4	CATRTGGPTNEKLFF	TGTGCCACCAGGACAGGGGGCCCTACTAATGAAAAACTGTTTTTT
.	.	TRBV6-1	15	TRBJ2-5	CASSEAGAPGETQYF	TGTGCCAGCAGTGAGGCGGGGGCTCCTGGGGAGACCCAGTACTTC
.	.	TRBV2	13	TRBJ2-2	CASSLAGSGELFF	TGTGCCAGCAGCTTAGCAGGGTCCGGGGAGCTGTTTTTT
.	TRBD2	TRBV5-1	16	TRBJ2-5	CASSLDSGGAVETQYF	TGCGCCAGCAGCTTGGATAGCGGGGGGGCCGTTGAGACCCAGTACTTC
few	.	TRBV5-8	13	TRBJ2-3	CASSLAGTDTQYF	TGTGCCAGCAGCTTGGCCGGCACAGATACGCAGTATTTT
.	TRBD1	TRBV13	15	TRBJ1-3	CASSFGTGSGNTIYF	TGTGCCAGCAGCTTCGGGACAGGGTCTGGAAACACCATATATTTT
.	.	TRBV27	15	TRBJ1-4	CASSPGRGRNEKLFF	TGTGCCAGCAGTCCCGGCCGGGGGAGAAATGAAAAACTGTTTTTT
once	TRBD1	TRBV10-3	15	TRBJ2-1	CAISHGDSSSNEQFF	TGTGCCATCAGCCATGGGGACAGTAGTTCCAATGAGCAGTTCTTC
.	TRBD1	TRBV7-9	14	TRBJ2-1	CASSDRTGATEQFF	TGTGCCAGCAGCGATAGGACAGGGGCGACTGAGCAGTTCTTC
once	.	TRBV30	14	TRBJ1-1	CAWSSIWGGTEAFF	TGTGCCTGGAGTTCAATCTGGGGAGGCACTGAAGCTTTCTTT
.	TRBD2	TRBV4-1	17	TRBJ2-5	CASSQWGLAGRLETQYF	TGCGCCAGCAGCCAATGGGGGCTAGCGGGCCGTCTGGAGACCCAGTACTTC
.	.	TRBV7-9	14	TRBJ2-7	CASSLAPASYEQYF	TGTGCCAGCAGCTTAGCTCCAGCTAGCTACGAGCAGTACTTC
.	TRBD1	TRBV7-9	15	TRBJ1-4	CASSLRTGYNEKLFF	TGTGCCAGCAGCCTAAGGACAGGTTATAATGAAAAACTGTTTTTT
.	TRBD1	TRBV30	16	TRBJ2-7	CAWSVQDRGFSYEQYF	TGTGCCTGGAGTGTACAGGACAGGGGATTTAGCTACGAGCAGTACTTC
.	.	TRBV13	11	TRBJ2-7	CASSLVGEQYF	TGTGCCAGCAGCTTAGTTGGTGAGCAGTACTTC
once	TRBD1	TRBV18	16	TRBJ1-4	CASSLTGQAINEKLFF	TGTGCCAGCTCACTGACCGGACAGGCGATTAATGAAAAACTGTTTTTT
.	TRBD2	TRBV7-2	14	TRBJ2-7	CASSSQREGYEQYF	TGTGCCAGCAGCTCCCAGCGGGAGGGGTACGAGCAGTACTTC
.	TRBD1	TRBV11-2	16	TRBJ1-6	CASRWTGGRRDSPLHF	TGTGCCAGCAGATGGACAGGGGGCCGCAGAGATTCACCCCTCCACTTT
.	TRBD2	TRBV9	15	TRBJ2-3	CASGTSGGRTDTQYF	TGTGCCAGCGGGACTAGCGGGGGCCGCACAGATACGCAGTATTTT
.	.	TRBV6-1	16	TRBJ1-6	CASSEGRGRGRSPLHF	TGTGCCAGCAGTGAAGGGCGGGGCAGGGGCCGTTCACCCCTCCACTTT
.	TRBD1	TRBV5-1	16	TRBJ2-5	CASSLGSTGVGETQYF	TGCGCCAGCAGCCTCGGATCGACAGGGGTCGGAGAGACCCAGTACTTC
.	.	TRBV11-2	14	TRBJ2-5	CASSLMVSSETQYF	TGTGCCAGCAGCTTAATGGTTAGTTCGGAGACCCAGTACTTC
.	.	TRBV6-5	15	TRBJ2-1	CASSYSASSYNEQFF	TGTGCCAGCAGTTACTCGGCAAGCTCCTACAATGAGCAGTTCTTC
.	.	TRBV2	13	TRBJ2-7	CASRPFGGHEQYF	TGTGCCAGCAGACCGTTTGGGGGTCACGAGCAGTACTTC
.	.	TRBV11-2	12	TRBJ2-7	CASSLGHWEQYF	TGTGCCAGCAGCTTGGGACATTGGGAGCAGTACTTC
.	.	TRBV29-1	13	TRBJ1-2	CSVEDGQHYGYTF	TGCAGCGTTGAAGACGGACAACACTATGGCTACACCTTC
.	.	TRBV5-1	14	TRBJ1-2	CASSLPAGWGGYTF	TGTGCCAGCAGCTTACCCGCCGGGTGGGGTGGCTACACCTTC
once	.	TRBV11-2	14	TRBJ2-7	CASSYLGKIYEQYF	TGTGCCAGCAGCTATCTAGGGAAGATCTACGAGCAGTACTTC
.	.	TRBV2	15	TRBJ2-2	CASRWGGSNTGELFF	TGTGCCAGCAGGTGGGGAGGTTCGAACACCGGGGAGCTGTTTTTT
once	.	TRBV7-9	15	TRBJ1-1	CASSSRTDMNTEAFF	TGTGCCAGCAGCTCTCGGACAGACATGAACACTGAAGCTTTCTTT
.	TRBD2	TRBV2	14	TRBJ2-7	CASRAAGGLYEQYF	TGTGCCAGCCGGGCAGCGGGAGGGTTATACGAGCAGTACTTC
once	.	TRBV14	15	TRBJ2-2	CASSPTGSNTGELFF	TGTGCCAGCAGCCCGACAGGCTCGAACACCGGGGAGCTGTTTTTT
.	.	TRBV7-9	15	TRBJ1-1	CASSLAAMPNTEAFF	TGTGCCAGCAGCTTAGCGGCGATGCCGAACACTGAAGCTTTCTTT
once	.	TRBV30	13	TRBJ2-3	CAWRIGGTDTQYF	TGTGCCTGGAGGATCGGAGGCACAGATACGCAGTATTTT
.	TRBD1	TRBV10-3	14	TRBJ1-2	CAISDPGTDYGYTF	TGTGCCATCAGTGACCCCGGGACAGACTATGGCTACACCTTC
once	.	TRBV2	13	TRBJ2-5	CASSDIDIGTQYF	TGTGCCAGCAGTGATATCGATATTGGGACCCAGTACTTC
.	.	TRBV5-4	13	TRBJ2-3	CASSLFGTDTQYF	TGTGCCAGCAGCTTGTTCGGCACAGATACGCAGTATTTT